This TCR beta chain is drawn from a study of blood T cell repertoires in COVID-19 (dated by TCRdb to about 2020). Looking at the study overall: Collaborator samples came from the United States, Italy and Spain and covered acute and convalescent phases of COVID-19. The material from the prospective study consisted of cDNA or gDNA derived from T cells, B-cell-depleted T cells, or PBMCs. Subjects who had been exposed to COVID-19, were actively infected with it, or had recovered from it provided the deeply sampled blood TCRbeta repertoires that made up the dataset. The repertoires were made available in a free public database intended to serve as a resource for research on the immune response to SARS-CoV-2. The samples were drawn from two sources: the first 160 participants of the ongoing ImmuneRACE study, and 1,000 to 1,500 subjects contributed by 6 global collaborators. A de-identified subject ID, COVID-19 status, age in years and sex were almost always included in the sample metadata. HLA class I and class II types, where available, came from metadata supplied by the sample provider rather than from assay-based typing. On the study overall, not on this receptor specifically: Clinical and demographic metadata were provided uncurated, with the amount varying by source and participant.

TCRbeta CDR3 regions were amplified from genomic DNA by means of the immunoSEQ Assay, a bias-controlled multiplex PCR. The published analysis was carried out like this. The number of nucleated cells in each sample was estimated by amplification of reference gene primers within the assay. Sequence reads were collapsed and filtered to measure the absolute abundance of every unique TCRbeta CDR3 rearrangement. For each sample, productive Simpson clonality was calculated by taking the square root of Simpson's diversity index across productive rearrangements. The table was pulled from immuneACCESS by TCRdb, which kept in-frame rearrangements only. Such tables lose some clones; where checked, under half of the loss comes from unresolved V genes, and the rest has no known cause. That table gives V, J and clone size, and the DNA gave D and trimming. This sample gives fewer than 350,000 clones in total; 88% of them show up just once. The ten largest clones capture just over 1% of the sample.

Of note for this clone: Its antigen is not yet known. Qualities for individual bases were not recorded, and no much larger clone is one base off.

Germline trimming: 2 bases from V, 4 bases from J; junction bases outside gene matches: 9. The CDR1 and CDR2 encoded by the germline V gene are MDHEN and SYDVKM. From its cysteine to its phenylalanine, the CDR3 spans 18 amino acids. Only the CDR3 DNA stays, 54 bases, in frame from base 1. Participants in the prospective study were aged roughly 18 to 89 years, lived in 20 to 30 United States geographic areas, and enrolled through a virtual design. In the prospective study, cohorts were assigned on the basis of participant-reported clinical history obtained from a screening survey and a study questionnaire. Exposed participants had been in contact with someone with a PCR-confirmed or clinician-diagnosed COVID-19 case within 2 weeks of study entry. In the prospective study, whole blood, serum and a nasopharyngeal or oropharyngeal swab were collected from each participant by mobile phlebotomists. Participants in the prospective study had the option to provide additional blood draws and questionnaires over an approximately 2-month period. Before DNA extraction, prospective study blood samples were shipped either frozen or at room temperature.

The TCR originated in a woman under 40 who had been exposed to COVID-19. Input material: PBMCs or T cells enriched from blood (not recorded which). The V and J genes are TRBV28 and TRBJ1-5; TRBD1 fits 12 bases in the junction. The CDR3 is CASSLGGDRGRGNQPQHF. The DNA reads TGTGCCAGCAGTTTAGGGGGGGACAGGGGGCGCGGGAATCAGCCCCAGCATTTT.